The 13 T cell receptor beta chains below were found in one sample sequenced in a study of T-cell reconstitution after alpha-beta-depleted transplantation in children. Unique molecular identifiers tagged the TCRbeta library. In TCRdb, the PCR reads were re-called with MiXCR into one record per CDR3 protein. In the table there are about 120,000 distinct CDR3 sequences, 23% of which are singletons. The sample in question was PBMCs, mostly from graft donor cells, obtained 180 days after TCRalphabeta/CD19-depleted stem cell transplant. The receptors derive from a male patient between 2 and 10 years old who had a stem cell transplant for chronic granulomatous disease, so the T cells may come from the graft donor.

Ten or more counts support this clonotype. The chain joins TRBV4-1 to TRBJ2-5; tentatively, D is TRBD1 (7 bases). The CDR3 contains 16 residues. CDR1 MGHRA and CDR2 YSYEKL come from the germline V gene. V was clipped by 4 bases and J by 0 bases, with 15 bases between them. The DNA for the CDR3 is TGCGCCAGCAGCCCCCCAGGCGGGACAGACCAAGAGACCCAGTACTTC. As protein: CASSPPGGTDQETQYF.

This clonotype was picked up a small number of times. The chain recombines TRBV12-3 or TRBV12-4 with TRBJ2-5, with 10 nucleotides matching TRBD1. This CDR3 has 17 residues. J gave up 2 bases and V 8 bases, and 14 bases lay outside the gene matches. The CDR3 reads CASGTFGQGGGQETQYF. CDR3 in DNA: TGTGCCAGCGGAACTTTTGGACAGGGGGGCGGGCAAGAGACCCAGTACTTC.

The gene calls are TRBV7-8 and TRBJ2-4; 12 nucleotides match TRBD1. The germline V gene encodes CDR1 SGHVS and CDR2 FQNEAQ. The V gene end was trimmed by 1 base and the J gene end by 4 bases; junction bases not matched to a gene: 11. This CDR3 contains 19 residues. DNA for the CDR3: TGTGCCAGCAGCTTAGTGGGACAGGGGGCGGGTTCCGCAAAAAACATTCAGTACTTC. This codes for CASSLVGQGAGSAKNIQYF.

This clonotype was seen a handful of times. The CDR3, as DNA: TGCAGTGCTAGAAGCGGGACTAGCGGCCCTTTTTTCTCCTACGAGCAGTACTTC. Its protein product is CSARSGTSGPFFSYEQYF. The chain recombines TRBV20-1 with TRBJ2-7; TRBD2 agrees at 11 bases. This CDR3 is 18 amino acids long. Looked up from germline, CDR1 is DFQATT and CDR2 is SNEGSKA (reference sequence). V trimming: 2 bases; J trimming: 0 bases; junction bases outside the gene matches: 12.

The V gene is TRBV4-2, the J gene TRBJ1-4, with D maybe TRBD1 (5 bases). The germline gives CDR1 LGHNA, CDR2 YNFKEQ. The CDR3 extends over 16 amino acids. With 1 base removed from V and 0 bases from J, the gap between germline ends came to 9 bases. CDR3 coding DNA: TGTGCCAGCAGCCAAGCCGGGACTGCAACTAATGAAAAACTGTTTTTT. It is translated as CASSQAGTATNEKLFF.

CDR3: CASSLDQGSGTDTQYF. The CDR3 DNA is TGTGCCAGCAGCTTGGATCAGGGGAGCGGCACAGATACGCAGTATTTT. The chain couples TRBV5-4 to TRBJ2-3, with D perhaps matching TRBD1 (6 bases). CDR1 is SGHNT and CDR2 is YYREEE in the germline V gene (reference sequence). The V end lost 0 bases, the J end lost 1 base, and 12 bases lay between the germline ends. The CDR3 runs 16 residues.

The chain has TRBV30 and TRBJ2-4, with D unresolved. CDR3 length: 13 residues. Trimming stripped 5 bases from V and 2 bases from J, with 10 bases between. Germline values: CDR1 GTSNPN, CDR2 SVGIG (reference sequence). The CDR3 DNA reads TGTGCCTGGGGAACTTCCACCAAAAACATTCAGTACTTC. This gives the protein CAWGTSTKNIQYF.

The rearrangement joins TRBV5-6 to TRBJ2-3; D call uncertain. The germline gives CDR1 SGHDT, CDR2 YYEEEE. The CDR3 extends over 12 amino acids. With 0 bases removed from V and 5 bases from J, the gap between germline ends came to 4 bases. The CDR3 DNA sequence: TGTGCCAGCAGCTTGGTACAAGATACGCAGTATTTT. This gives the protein CASSLVQDTQYF.

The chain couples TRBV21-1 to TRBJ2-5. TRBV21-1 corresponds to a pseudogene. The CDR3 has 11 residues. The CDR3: CASSKDGQEYF. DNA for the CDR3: TGTGCCAGCAGCAAAGACGGCCAGGAGTACTTC.

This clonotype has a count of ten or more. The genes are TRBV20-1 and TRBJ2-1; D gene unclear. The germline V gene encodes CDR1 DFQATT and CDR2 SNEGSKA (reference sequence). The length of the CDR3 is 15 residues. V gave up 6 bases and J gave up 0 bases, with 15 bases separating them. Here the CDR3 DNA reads TGCAGTGCGGGAACTACTGCCCGCTCCTACAATGAGCAGTTCTTC. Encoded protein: CSAGTTARSYNEQFF.

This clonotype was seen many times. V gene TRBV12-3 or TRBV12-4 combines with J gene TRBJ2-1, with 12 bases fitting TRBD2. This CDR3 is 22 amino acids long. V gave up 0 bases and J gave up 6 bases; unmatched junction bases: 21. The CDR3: CASSLASLASSGRGFGSNEQFF. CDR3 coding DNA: TGTGCCAGCAGTTTAGCGTCCCTGGCGTCTAGCGGGAGGGGTTTTGGGTCCAATGAGCAGTTCTTC.

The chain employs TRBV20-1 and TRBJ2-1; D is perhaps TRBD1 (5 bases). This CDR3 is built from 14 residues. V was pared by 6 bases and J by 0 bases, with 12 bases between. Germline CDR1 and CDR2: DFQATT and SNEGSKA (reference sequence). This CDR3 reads CSADRGSSYNEQFF. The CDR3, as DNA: TGCAGTGCAGATAGGGGCTCCTCCTACAATGAGCAGTTCTTC.

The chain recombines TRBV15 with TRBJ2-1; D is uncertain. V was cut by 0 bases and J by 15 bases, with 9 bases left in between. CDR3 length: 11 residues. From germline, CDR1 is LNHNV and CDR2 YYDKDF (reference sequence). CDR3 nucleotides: TGTGCCACCAGCAGAGATATGAATTGGTTCTTC. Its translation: CATSRDMNWFF.